This T cell receptor (beta chain) was found in a study of tumor-infiltrating lymphocytes in localized non-small cell lung cancer. On the study more broadly: Tumor tissue and non-adjacent uninvolved lung came from each patient. Points from the study as a whole: Higher tumor T cell infiltration than in uninvolved lung was supported by TCRbeta sequencing. Not all patients were TCR sequenced, owing to tissue quantity.

Profiled with immunoSEQ multiplex PCR; TCRdb holds only in-frame clones, not every one. In the table there are approximately 21,000 clones, over 70% of which are singletons. In regard to this clone: Antigen unknown.

With 0 bases clipped from V and 4 bases from J, the junction kept 12 bases outside the gene matches. The CDR3 consists of 17 residues. CDR1 and CDR2 from the germline V gene are SGHTA and FQGNSA. The chain employs TRBV7-2 and TRBJ2-7, with 7 positions matching TRBD1. What was sequenced was lung tumor tissue. This receptor was taken from a human donor with non-small cell lung cancer. CDR3 loop: CASSLAPRGIPNYEQYF. In DNA, the CDR3 is TGTGCCAGCAGCTTAGCCCCCAGGGGGATTCCCAATTACGAGCAGTACTTC. The variable domain in full, with the rest retrieved from reference TRBV7-2 and TRBJ2-7, is GAGVSQSPSNKVTEKGKDVELRCDPISGHTALYWYRQSLGQGLEFLIYFQGNSAPDKSGLPSDRFSAERTGGSVSTLTIQRTQQEDSAVYLCASSLAPRGIPNYEQYFGPGTRLTVT.